The present entry profiles one TCR beta chain with its context. No antigen is known for it. The sample contains more than one DNA sequence encoding this CDR3. PCR was performed using 60 Vbeta and 13 Jbeta primers. Profiled with immunoSEQ multiplex PCR; TCRdb holds only in-frame clones, not every one. In total, the table holds about 170,000 clones. The entry originates in a study of cytomegalovirus exposure and HLA in healthy donors. V lost 3 bases to trimming and J lost 4 bases, with 8 bases between them. CDR1 is SGHRS and CDR2 is YFSETQ in the germline V gene. CDR3 size: 12 residues. Study results and limitations: Further analysis, carried out later, found HLA-associated TCR beta chains more clonally expanded than equally common other chains. Data from an earlier analysis indicated that most TCR beta V segments were productive either about 87% or about 30% of the time.

Sequencing was done on a sample of PBMCs. V usage is TRBV5-1 and J usage is TRBJ2-7; D is perhaps TRBD1 (5 bases). The sequence was obtained from a woman in her fifties or sixties in good health and CMV-seronegative. The CDR3 region is CASSSDSYEQYF. CDR3 DNA: TGCGCCAGCAGCTCCGACAGTTACGAGCAGTACTTC.